This T cell receptor (beta chain) was identified in a study of CD8 T cells in Susac syndrome. Reverse transcription of about 0.45 to 1 ug RNA was carried out with random hexamers. TCRdb itself ran the immunoSEQ multiplex PCR reads through MiXCR, one entry per CDR3 protein. The sample lists approximately 130,000 distinct CDR3 sequences; around 91% were seen once. Sequencing targeted TCR beta in blood CD8+ and CD4+ T cells. CDR1 and CDR2 from the germline V gene are DFQATT and SNEGSKA (reference sequence). This CDR3 is built from 11 residues. The V and J genes are TRBV20-1 and TRBJ1-4; D ambiguous. The closer fit of TRBJ2-2 to the DNA end suggests the J call may be wrong. Sequences were obtained from CD8+ T cells from PBMCs. The TCR sequence derives from a human donor with multiple sclerosis. CDR3 in amino acids: CSARDSGELFF. In nucleotides, the CDR3 is TGCAGTGCTAGAGATTCTGGGGAGCTGTTTTTT.